The 15 T cell receptor beta chains given below trace back to one sample, sequenced in a study of blood T cell repertoires in COVID-19. Data came from immunoSEQ multiplex PCR; TCRdb stores just in-frame clones and leaves some out. In the table there are 190,000 or so clones, 87% of which are singletons. What was sequenced was peripheral blood. All receptors derive from a woman aged 18-29 years who had recovered from COVID-19.

The CDR3, as DNA: TGTGCCAGCAGATTGGGACTAGGCCCTTCCTACGAGCAGTACGTC. It specifies CASRLGLGPSYEQYV. The chain couples TRBV2 to TRBJ2-7, with 8 bases aligning to TRBD2. Trimming removed 6 bases from V and 1 base from J; junction bases left unmatched: 8. Germline V gene lookup returns CDR1 SNHLY and CDR2 FYNNEI. This CDR3 is 15 amino acids long.

This clone has more than one count but fewer than ten. The J gene is TRBJ1-1, the V gene TRBV7-3, with D tentatively TRBD1 (5 bases). The CDR3 extends over 13 amino acids. Germline V gene data show CDR1 as SGHTA and CDR2 as FQGTGA. The V and J ends lost 6 bases and 5 bases respectively, with 13 bases between them. The CDR3: CASRHGGATEAFF. As DNA, the CDR3 is TGTGCCAGCAGGCATGGCGGGGCAACTGAAGCTTTCTTT.

This chain connects TRBV7-2 to TRBJ1-3; TRBD1 is a possible D gene (6 bases). The CDR3 loop spans 17 amino acids. V was trimmed by 2 bases and J by 4 bases, leaving 18 bases between them. CDR1 is SGHTA, CDR2 FQGNSA, per germline. This CDR3 reads CASSLLGANLPGNTIYF. The CDR3 DNA reads as TGTGCCAGCAGCTTACTGGGGGCGAATCTCCCCGGAAACACCATATATTTT.

The chain is built from TRBV7-2 and TRBJ2-7; TRBD2 aligns across 7 bases. Germline assignment: CDR1 SGHTA and CDR2 FQGNSA. CDR3 size: 17 residues. With 1 base clipped from V and 1 base from J, the junction kept 10 bases outside the gene matches. The CDR3 region is CASSLVSPSGRSYEQYF. The CDR3 DNA is TGTGCCAGCAGCTTAGTATCCCCTAGCGGACGTTCCTACGAGCAGTACTTC.

This clone has only a few counts. The chain joins TRBV5-6 to TRBJ1-6; possible D gene TRBD1, 5 bases. Germline V gene data show CDR1 as SGHDT and CDR2 as YYEEEE. This CDR3 comprises 17 residues. V lost 3 bases and J 5 bases, leaving 18 bases between the germline ends. Here the CDR3 DNA reads TGTGCCAGCAGCTCGGGGGGAAACAGCTATAATAATTCACCCCTCCACTTT. Protein product: CASSSGGNSYNNSPLHF.

The CDR3 DNA reads as TGTGCCAGCAGCTTATACAGCTCCTACGAGCAGTACTTC. It translates to CASSLYSSYEQYF. The chain couples TRBV7-3 to TRBJ2-7; the D is unclear. The CDR3 spans 13 residues. The germline CDR1 and CDR2 sequences are SGHTA and FQGTGA. V was pared by 2 bases and J by 0 bases, with 5 bases between. The complete variable domain, with remaining parts taken from reference TRBV7-3 and TRBJ2-7, reads GAGVSQTPSNKVTEKGKYVELRCDPISGHTALYWYRQSLGQGPEFLIYFQGTGAADDSGLPNDRFFAVRPEGSVSTLKIQRTERGDSAVYLCASSLYSSYEQYFGPGTRLTVT.

The DNA for the CDR3 is TGTGCCAGCAGCCCTAGCGTCGGGACGATAGCCTACGAGCAGTACTTC. Translating gives CASSPSVGTIAYEQYF. The J gene is TRBJ2-7, the V gene TRBV7-9; tentative D call: TRBD2 (6 bases). Trimming took 5 bases from V and 2 from J, leaving 19 bases between them. This CDR3 contains 16 residues. Germline V gene lookup returns CDR1 SEHNR and CDR2 FQNEAQ (reference sequence).

In this sample, this clone turned up once. The chain uses TRBV5-1 and TRBJ1-1; D gene ambiguous. The CDR3 runs to 14 residues. The germline CDR1 and CDR2 sequences are SGHRS and YFSETQ. With 2 bases removed from V and 8 bases from J, the gap between germline ends came to 16 bases. Here the CDR3 DNA reads TGCGCCAGCAGCTTCCGGGGTGAAGGAAACGAAGCTTTCTTT. Protein product: CASSFRGEGNEAFF.

V gene TRBV5-1 combines with J gene TRBJ2-5, with D tentatively TRBD1 (6 bases). V dropped 7 bases and J dropped 4 bases, with 17 bases sitting between them. The germline CDR1 and CDR2 sequences are SGHRS and YFSETQ. The CDR3 length is 14 residues. CDR3 residues: CASHKSQGTETQYF. CDR3 bases: TGCGCCAGCCATAAGTCACAGGGAACAGAGACCCAGTACTTC.

This clone has only a few counts. V and J are TRBV6-6 and TRBJ1-1; D call uncertain. The CDR3 runs 14 residues. Germline V lookup: CDR1 MNHNY, CDR2 SVGAGI (reference sequence). V lost 7 bases, J lost 4 bases, and 16 bases lay in between. CDR3 nucleotides: TGTGCCAGCACCTTAACCCCGGTCCTCACTGAAGCTTTCTTT. This gives the protein CASTLTPVLTEAFF.

The V and J genes are TRBV28 and TRBJ1-1; TRBD1 is a possible D gene (5 bases). Trimming left V 2 bases short and J 3 bases short, with 16 bases between. Germline V lookup: CDR1 MDHEN, CDR2 SYDVKM. The CDR3 spans 16 residues. The CDR3 bases are TGTGCCAGCAGTTTACTGGGACGGGGGGGAGACACTGAAGCTTTCTTT. Its translation: CASSLLGRGGDTEAFF. Full variable domain (rest looked up from reference TRBV28 and TRBJ1-1): DVKVTQSSRYLVKRTGEKVFLECVQDMDHENMFWYRQDPGLGLRLIYFSYDVKMKEKGDIPEGYSVSREKKERFSLILESASTNQTSMYLCASSLLGRGGDTEAFFGQGTRLTVV.

V and J are TRBV4-1 and TRBJ2-3, with 7 bases that match TRBD2. The CDR3 sequence is 17 residues long. Germline V lookup: CDR1 MGHRA, CDR2 YSYEKL. With 1 base clipped from V and 3 bases from J, the junction kept 10 bases outside the gene matches. This CDR3 reads CASSQGGRGSFTDTQYF. The DNA of the CDR3 is TGCGCCAGCAGCCAAGGCGGACGCGGGAGCTTTACAGATACGCAGTATTTT.

This clone was seen once. The V call is TRBV6-5, the J call TRBJ1-2; D is possibly TRBD1 (6 bases). The CDR3 length is 14 residues. Germline CDR1 and CDR2: MNHEY and SVGAGI. V dropped 2 bases and J dropped 8 bases, with 15 bases sitting between them. CDR3 sequence: CASSYESRGRGYTF. DNA for the CDR3: TGTGCCAGCAGTTACGAGAGCAGGGGAAGGGGCTACACCTTC.

CDR3 protein: CASRRGQVNYGYTF. Here the CDR3 DNA reads TGTGCCAGCAGACGGGGACAGGTTAACTATGGCTACACCTTC. The chain uses TRBV28 and TRBJ1-2, with 8 bases lining up with TRBD1. Trimming cost V 6 bases and J 1 base; bases outside gene matches: 4. The germline V gene has CDR1 MDHEN and CDR2 SYDVKM. There are 14 residues in the CDR3.

The rearrangement joins TRBV11-3 to TRBJ2-2; a possible D gene is TRBD2 (6 bases). Looked up from germline, CDR1 is SGHNT and CDR2 is YENEEA. Trimming stripped 0 bases from V and 4 bases from J, with 12 bases between. This CDR3 has 16 residues. As DNA, the CDR3 is TGTGCCAGCAGCTTAGACGGGACTCCGCTCACCGGGGAGCTGTTTTTT. It translates to CASSLDGTPLTGELFF.